The next 2 T cell receptor beta chains were all read from a single sample in a study of cytomegalovirus exposure and HLA in healthy donors. The PCR contained 60 Vbeta and 13 Jbeta primers. Clones were sequenced by immunoSEQ multiplex PCR, and TCRdb holds only the in-frame ones, with some missing. This sample has more than 100,000 clones, with just over 15% found just once. The sequenced material came from PBMCs. The receptors were gathered from a woman under 30 in good health and CMV-seronegative.

This clone has just a few counts. The rearrangement joins TRBV5-4 to TRBJ2-5; 9 bases match TRBD1. The V and J ends lost 0 bases and 5 bases, in that order; junction bases with no gene match: 8. CDR1 is SGHNT, CDR2 YYREEE, per germline (reference sequence). This CDR3 spans 16 amino acids. In nucleotides, the CDR3 is TGTGCCAGCAGCTTGGCCGGGACAGGGCGAGGGGAGACCCAGTACTTC. The encoded protein is CASSLAGTGRGETQYF. Based on the CDR3 plus reference TRBV5-4 and TRBJ2-5, the full variable domain is ETGVTQSPTHLIKTRGQQVTLRCSSQSGHNTVSWYQQALGQGPQFIFQYYREEENGRGNFPPRFSGLQFPNYSSELNVNALELDDSALYLCASSLAGTGRGETQYFGPGTRLLVL.

This clone has just a few counts. This chain links TRBV11-2 with TRBJ2-5; no clear D gene. Between the trimmed V and J ends, which lost 0 bases and 3 bases, there was a span of 5 bases. Germline V gene lookup returns CDR1 SGHAT and CDR2 FQNNGV. The CDR3 length is 13 residues. The CDR3 is CASSLEQKETQYF. The CDR3 nucleotides are TGTGCCAGCAGCTTAGAACAGAAAGAGACCCAGTACTTC.